This T cell receptor (beta chain) was captured in a study of cytomegalovirus exposure and HLA in healthy donors. On the study more broadly: Findings of an earlier analysis included roughly 120 million unique TCR beta sequences from roughly 190 million T cells.

Points from the study as a whole: Association of a missense DCLRE1C variant with TCR beta V- and J-gene trimming was reported in a later analysis. In vitro experiments confirmed that a few CMV-associated chains were specific for CMV antigens. The number of N-insertions in an Asian-associated ancestry cluster was reportedly below the 666-donor mean in a later analysis.

Use of 60 Vbeta and 13 Jbeta primers characterized the PCR. Profiling relied on immunoSEQ multiplex PCR, and the TCRdb table lists in-frame clones only, not all of them. This table has around 140,000 clones, 70% to 85% appearing once. Notes on this clone: The antigen is unknown.

The CDR3 sequence is 16 residues long. The germline V gene encodes CDR1 MNHNY and CDR2 SVGAGI (reference sequence). V was cut by 0 bases and J by 2 bases, with 14 bases left in between. This rearrangement joins TRBV6-6 to TRBJ2-7, with D maybe TRBD2 (6 bases). The TCR was taken from a male donor in good health and CMV-seronegative. The sequenced material came from PBMCs. The CDR3 nucleotides are TGTGCCAGCAGTTACTCGGAGGCAGGGAGGCCCTACGAGCAGTACTTC. Its protein product is CASSYSEAGRPYEQYF.